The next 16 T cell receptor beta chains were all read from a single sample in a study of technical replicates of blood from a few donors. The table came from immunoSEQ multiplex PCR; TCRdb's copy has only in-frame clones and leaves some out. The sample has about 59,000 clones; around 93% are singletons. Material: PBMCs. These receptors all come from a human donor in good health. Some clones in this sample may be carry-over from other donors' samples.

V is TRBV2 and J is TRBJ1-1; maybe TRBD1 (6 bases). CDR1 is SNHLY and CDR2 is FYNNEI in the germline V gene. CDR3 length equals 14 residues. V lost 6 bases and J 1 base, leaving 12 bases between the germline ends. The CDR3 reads CASSSGAPNTEAFF. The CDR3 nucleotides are TGTGCCAGCAGCTCAGGGGCCCCGAACACTGAAGCTTTCTTT.

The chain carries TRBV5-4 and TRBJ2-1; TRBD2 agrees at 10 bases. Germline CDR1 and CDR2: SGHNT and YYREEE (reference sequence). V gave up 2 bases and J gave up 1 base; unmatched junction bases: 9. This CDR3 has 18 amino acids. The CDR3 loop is CASSFGFASGSSYNEQFF. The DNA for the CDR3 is TGTGCCAGCAGCTTCGGGTTCGCTAGCGGGAGTTCCTACAATGAGCAGTTCTTC.

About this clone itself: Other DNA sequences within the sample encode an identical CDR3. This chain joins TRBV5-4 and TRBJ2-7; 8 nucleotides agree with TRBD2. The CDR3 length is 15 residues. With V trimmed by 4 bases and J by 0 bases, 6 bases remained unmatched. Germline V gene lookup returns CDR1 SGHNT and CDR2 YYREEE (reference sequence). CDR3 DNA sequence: TGTGCCAGCAGCCCGGGGCGGGGGGTCTCCTACGAGCAGTACTTC. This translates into CASSPGRGVSYEQYF.

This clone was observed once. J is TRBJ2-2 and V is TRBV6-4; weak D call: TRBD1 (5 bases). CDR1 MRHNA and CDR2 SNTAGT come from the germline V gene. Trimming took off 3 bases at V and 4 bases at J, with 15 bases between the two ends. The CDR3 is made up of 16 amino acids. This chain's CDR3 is CASSELAGSGTGELFF. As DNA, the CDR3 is TGTGCCAGCAGTGAGTTGGCAGGGTCGGGCACCGGGGAGCTGTTTTTT.

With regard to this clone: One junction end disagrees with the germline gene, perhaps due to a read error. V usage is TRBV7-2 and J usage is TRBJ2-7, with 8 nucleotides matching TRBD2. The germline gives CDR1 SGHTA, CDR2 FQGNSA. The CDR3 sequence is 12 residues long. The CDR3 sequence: CASSYTGTSSDF. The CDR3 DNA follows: TGTGCCAGCAGCTACACCGGGACTAGTTCGGACTTC.

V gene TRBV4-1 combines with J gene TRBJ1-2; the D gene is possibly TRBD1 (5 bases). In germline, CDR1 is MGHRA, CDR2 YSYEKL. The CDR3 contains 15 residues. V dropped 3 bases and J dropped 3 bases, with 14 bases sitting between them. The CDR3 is CASSQGGGGYYGYTF. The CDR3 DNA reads TGCGCCAGCAGCCAGGGGGGTGGGGGATACTATGGCTACACCTTC.

The CDR3 protein is CASSSSGYGYTF. CDR3 coding DNA: TGTGCCAGCAGCTCCAGTGGTTATGGCTACACCTTC. V is TRBV5-6 and J is TRBJ1-2, with no clear D. Germline CDR1 reads SGHDT; CDR2 reads YYEEEE. The CDR3 sequence is 12 residues long. V lost 3 bases and J 5 bases, leaving 8 bases between the germline ends.

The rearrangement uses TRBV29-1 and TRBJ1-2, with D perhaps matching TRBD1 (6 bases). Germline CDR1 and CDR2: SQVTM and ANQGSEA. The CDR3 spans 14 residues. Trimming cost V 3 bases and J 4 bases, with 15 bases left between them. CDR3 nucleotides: TGCAGCGTTGACGGCTGGGGGCGCGGCTATGGCTACACCTTC. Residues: CSVDGWGRGYGYTF.

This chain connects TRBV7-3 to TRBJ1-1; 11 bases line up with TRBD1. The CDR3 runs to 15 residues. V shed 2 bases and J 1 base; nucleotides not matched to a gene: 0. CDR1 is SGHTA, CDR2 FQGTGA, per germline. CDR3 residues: CASSLGTGGNTEAFF. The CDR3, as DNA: TGTGCCAGCAGCTTAGGGACAGGGGGGAACACTGAAGCTTTCTTT.

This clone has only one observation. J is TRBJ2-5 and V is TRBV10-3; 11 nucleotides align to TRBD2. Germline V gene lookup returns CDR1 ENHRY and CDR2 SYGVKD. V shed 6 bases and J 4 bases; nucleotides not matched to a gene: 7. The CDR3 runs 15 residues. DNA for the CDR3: TGTGCCATCAGCAAACAACTAGCGGGGGTAGAGACCCAGTACTTC. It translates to CAISKQLAGVETQYF.

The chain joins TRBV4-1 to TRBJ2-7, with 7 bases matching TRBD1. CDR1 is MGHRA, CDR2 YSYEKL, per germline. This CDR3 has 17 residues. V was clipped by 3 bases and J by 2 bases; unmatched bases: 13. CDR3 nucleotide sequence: TGCGCCAGCAGCCAGGAAAGACAGGGACAAAAAGCCTACGAGCAGTACTTC. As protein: CASSQERQGQKAYEQYF.

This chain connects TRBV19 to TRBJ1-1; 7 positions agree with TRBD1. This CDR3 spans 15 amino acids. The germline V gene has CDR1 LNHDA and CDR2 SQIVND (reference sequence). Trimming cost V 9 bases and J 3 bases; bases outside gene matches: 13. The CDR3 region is CASGSTGIGYTEAFF. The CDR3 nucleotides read TGTGCCAGCGGCTCGACAGGGATCGGTTACACTGAAGCTTTCTTT.

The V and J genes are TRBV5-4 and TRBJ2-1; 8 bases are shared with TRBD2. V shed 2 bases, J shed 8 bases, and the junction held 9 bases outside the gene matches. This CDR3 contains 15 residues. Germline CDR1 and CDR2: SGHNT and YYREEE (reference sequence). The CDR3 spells CASSLFTGGPDEQFF. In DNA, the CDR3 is TGTGCCAGCAGCTTATTTACGGGGGGGCCCGATGAGCAGTTCTTC.

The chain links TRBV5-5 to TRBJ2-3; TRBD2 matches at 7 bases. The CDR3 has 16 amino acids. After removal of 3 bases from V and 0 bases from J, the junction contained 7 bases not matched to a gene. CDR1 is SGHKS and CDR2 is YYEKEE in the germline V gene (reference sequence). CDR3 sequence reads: CASSSLGGGSTDTQYF. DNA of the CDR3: TGTGCCAGCAGCTCCCTTGGGGGGGGAAGCACAGATACGCAGTATTTT.

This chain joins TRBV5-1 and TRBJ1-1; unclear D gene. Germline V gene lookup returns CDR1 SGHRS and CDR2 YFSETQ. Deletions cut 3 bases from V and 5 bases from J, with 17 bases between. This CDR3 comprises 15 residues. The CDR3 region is CASSYFRFRGTEAFF. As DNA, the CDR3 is TGCGCCAGCAGCTATTTTCGGTTTAGAGGGACTGAAGCTTTCTTT.

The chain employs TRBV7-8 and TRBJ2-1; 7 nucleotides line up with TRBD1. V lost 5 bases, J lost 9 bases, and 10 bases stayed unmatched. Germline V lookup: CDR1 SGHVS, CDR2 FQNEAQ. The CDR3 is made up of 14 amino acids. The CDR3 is CASSRRQGRGEQFF. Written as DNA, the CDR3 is TGTGCCAGCAGCCGGAGACAGGGTCGGGGTGAGCAGTTCTTC. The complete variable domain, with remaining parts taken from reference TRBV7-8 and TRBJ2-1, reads GAGVSQSPRYKVAKRGQDVALRCDPISGHVSLFWYQQALGQGPEFLTYFQNEAQLDKSGLPSDRFFAERPEGSVSTLKIQRTQQEDSAVYLCASSRRQGRGEQFFGPGTRLTVL.